This T cell receptor (beta chain) was captured in a study of OX40 agonist ivuxolimab in advanced cancers. Regarding the complete study: Ivuxolimab was a fully human IgG2 agonistic monoclonal antibody targeting the costimulatory receptor OX40 (CD134). Intravenous ivuxolimab was administered to patients every 2 weeks at six dose levels: 0.01, 0.1, 0.3, 1.5, 3 and 10 mg/kg. Among the 50 to 55 dose-escalation patients, about 19 had hepatocellular carcinoma, roughly 15 melanoma, 9 renal cell carcinoma and 9 head and neck cancer. In the dose-escalation cohort, 82.7% of patients were male, and the mean age was approximately 60 years, with a range of 23 to 79. Prior anti-PD-1, anti-PD-L1 or anti-CTLA-4 therapy was permitted, and checkpoint inhibitors had been received by less than 45% of dose-escalation patients. Partial responses were achieved by three dose-escalation patients, of whom one had hepatocellular carcinoma and two had cutaneous melanoma. The purpose of peripheral TCRbeta sequencing was to test whether ivuxolimab changed TCR sequence diversity and led to clonal T-cell expansion. The paper covers the monotherapy dose-escalation part of the phase I ivuxolimab trial, which included N of about 50 patients.

Genomic DNA was isolated from the sorted cells so that the TCRbeta CDR3 region could be sequenced. TCRbeta CDR3 regions were sequenced using the immunoSEQ Assay. Sourced from immuneACCESS, this table was stored by TCRdb with only in-frame sequences that have V and J called. A share of the clones is absent; for the studies checked, an unresolved V gene accounts for under half, and the remainder has no known explanation. The sample profile shows tens of thousands of clones; 70% to 85% of them were found once. Of the sample, under 7.5% falls within the top ten clones. In the germline V gene, CDR1 corresponds to SGDLS and CDR2 to YYNGEE. The CDR3 contains 15 residues, cysteine and phenylalanine counted. The kept DNA is CDR3 alone, 45 bases in frame from the first base. Patients with autoimmune disease history or receiving systemic immunosuppression were excluded from the trial. Peripheral blood for TCR sequencing was collected from all dose cohorts at baseline, on cycle 4 day 1, and on cycle 7 day 1. The samples were drawn from a first-in-human, open-label, multicenter phase I dose-escalation trial of ivuxolimab. Adults with locally advanced or metastatic head and neck squamous cell, hepatocellular, melanoma or renal cell carcinoma were enrolled in the trial. Before TCR sequencing, CD4+ T cells and CD8+ T cells from peripheral blood were sorted into separate populations.

Remarks on this clone: The antigen this receptor binds is unknown. A junction boundary mismatches the germline segment, possibly from a read error. In the same sample, other DNA sequences code for this CDR3.

Study-level results and caveats: Clonal expansion of both CD4+ and CD8+ blood T cells was observed from baseline to week 6 at doses 0.1 to 3.0 mg/kg. After ivuxolimab, expanded clones were on average more numerous among CD8+ T cells than among CD4+ T cells. In the 0.1-3.0 mg/kg groups, partial responders were among the patients with the lowest normalized peripheral clonal expansion, particularly in CD8+ T cells. The antigen specificity of the clonally expanded peripheral T cells was not determined. Low levels of normalized T-cell clonal expansion were also shown by some nonresponding patients.

The TCR originated in an adult with an advanced solid tumor such as melanoma, head and neck, liver or kidney cancer. The sample in question was CD4+ or CD8+ T cells sorted from blood, obtained in a trial of the OX40 agonist ivuxolimab. The chain joins TRBV9 to TRBJ1-1, with 7 bases in between that match TRBD1. The DNA reads as follows: TGTGCCAGCAGCCCGCAGACAGGGCAGGGCACTGAAGCTTTTTTT. The resulting protein is CASSPQTGQGTEAFF.